The present TCR beta chain was sequenced within a study of T cells in Graves' hyperthyroidism and ophthalmopathy (dated by TCRdb to the late 2010s). Notes on the research overall: Peripheral blood samples were taken at initial diagnosis, before any treatment was given. TCR Vbeta CDR3 sequencing of roughly 140 peripheral blood samples (roughly 41 ophthalmopathy, around 80 hyperthyroidism and roughly 17 progressor patients) is reported in the paper. After sampling, hyperthyroidism patients received methimazole starting at 30 mg daily, and ophthalmopathy patients received high-dose intravenous methylprednisolone. A discovery cohort of about a hundred patients, roughly 40 with Graves' ophthalmopathy and approximately 60 with stable Graves' hyperthyroidism, was used to find distinguishing TCR V-J signatures. For training and testing, the 100 or so patients in the discovery cohort were randomly divided in a 7:3 ratio. In addition, the study compared T-cell repertoires in thyroid tissue and in blood from 6 or 7 Graves' hyperthyroidism patients. An independent validation cohort of under 20 hyperthyroidism patients and about 16 patients who later progressed to ophthalmopathy tested prospective prediction of ophthalmopathy.

Stable Graves' hyperthyroidism was defined as the absence of progression to ophthalmopathy over 18 months of follow-up. Hyperthyroidism patients were newly diagnosed, with disease duration under 2 months, and aged 18 to 65 years. Any patient with an uncontrolled infection, another autoimmune disease, pregnancy or lactation was excluded. Diagnoses relied on clinical symptoms, serum thyroxine and TRAb, thyroid ultrasound and orbital computed tomography. PBMCs were separated from roughly 10 ml of fresh peripheral blood using Ficoll-Paque density gradient centrifugation. Total RNA was extracted using Trizol reagent, and RNA quality was assessed on an Agilent 2100 Bioanalyzer. Results and caveats for the whole study, not just this receptor: During validation, the model predicted progression to ophthalmopathy a median of around 7 months ahead of onset, with almost 71% sensitivity and about 75% specificity. Most expanded thyroid clonotypes (frequency above 0.001) were also detected in blood, a finding suggesting that blood repertoires may reflect thyroid immune responses. No statistical method was used to set the sample size in advance, and investigators knew the group allocation. In cross-validation, a model built on a 13 V-J signature told ophthalmopathy apart from stable hyperthyroidism with 87.88% sensitivity and around 81% specificity, and in testing the same model reached 80%/75%.

Turning to this clonotype: Its antigen is still unknown. No base qualities exist here, and no much larger clone lies one base off it.

TCR beta CDR3 regions were amplified from RNA transcripts. The TCR CDR3 was subjected to a first round of RT-PCR using the HTBI primer set and the Qiagen OneStep RT-PCR kit. The libraries were constructed in a second round of multiplex PCR and then size-selected and purified. The libraries were sequenced on an Illumina HiSeq2000 using paired-end 100 bp reads. The authors processed their data as follows. SOAPnuke was used to process the raw data, removing reads that contained adapters or uncalled bases, had a mean Phred below 15, or lacked an exact match to the constant primer or identifier. High-quality paired reads were merged using COPE v1.2.5, and each unique nucleotide sequence was defined as a clonotype. MiTCR v1.1 was used to align clonotypes to the IMGT TRBV, TRBD and TRBJ reference segments. Only V-J combinations with frequency above 0.0001, covering about 99% of repertoires, were analysed. The TCS score was defined as F50 (clonal expansion) divided by E x V (chaos), with BLOSUM62-based TCRdist calculated between CDR3 peptides within each V-J. Welch's t-statistics and random forest reduced roughly 500 V-J features to roughly 13, which were used in a naive Bayes classifier (R e1071). The public reads were reanalyzed by TCRdb: fastp trimming at Q25, MiXCR alignment, in-frame beta chains only. Under each unique CDR3 protein, matching rows form one entry showing the most common genes and DNA. The V and J calls were not made by the authors but by TCRdb's processing. The sample table holds 20,000 to 30,000 distinct CDR3 sequences, of which around 40% were seen once. The top ten clones comprise over 9% of the sample.

Sequencing used blood. The clonotype was recovered from a young woman with Graves' hyperthyroidism.

The CDR3 protein sequence reads: CASSLGGLYNEQFF. Here is the DNA: TGTGCCAGCAGCTTAGGGGGACTCTACAATGAGCAGTTCTTC. This chain is built from TRBV11-2 and TRBJ2-1; TRBD2 could be the D gene, as 6 bases match. V drops 1 base and J drops 3 bases, leaving 7 bases in between. As encoded in the germline V gene, CDR1 is SGHAT while CDR2 is FQNNGV. The CDR3 holds 14 amino acids from the cysteine to the phenylalanine. Only the CDR3 portion is preserved as DNA: 42 bases, with reading frame beginning at the first base. This CDR3, with the reference TRBV11-2 and TRBJ2-1 proteins standing in past its ends, gives the full variable domain EAGVAQSPRYKIIEKRQSVAFWCNPISGHATLYWYQQILGQGPKLLIQFQNNGVVDDSQLPKDRFSAERLKGVDSTLKIQPAKLEDSAVYLCASSLGGLYNEQFFGPGTRLTVL.